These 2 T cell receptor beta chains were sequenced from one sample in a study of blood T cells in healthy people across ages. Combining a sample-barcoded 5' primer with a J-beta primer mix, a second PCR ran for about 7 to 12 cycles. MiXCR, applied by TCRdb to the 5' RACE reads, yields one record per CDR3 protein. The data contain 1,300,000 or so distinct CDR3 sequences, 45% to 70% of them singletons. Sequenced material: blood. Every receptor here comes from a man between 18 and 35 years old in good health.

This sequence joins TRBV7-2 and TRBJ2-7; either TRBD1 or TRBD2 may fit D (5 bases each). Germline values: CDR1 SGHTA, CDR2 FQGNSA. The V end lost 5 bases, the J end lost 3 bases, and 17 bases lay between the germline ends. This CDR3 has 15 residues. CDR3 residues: CASSPFTGQGYEQYF. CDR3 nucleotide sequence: TGTGCCAGCAGCCCGTTTACGGGGCAGGGCTACGAGCAGTACTTC.

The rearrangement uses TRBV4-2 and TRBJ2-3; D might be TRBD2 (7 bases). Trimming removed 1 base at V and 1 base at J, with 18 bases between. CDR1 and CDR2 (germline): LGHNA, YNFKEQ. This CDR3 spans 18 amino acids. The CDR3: CASSQVRGDTTGTDTQYF. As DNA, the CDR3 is TGTGCCAGCAGCCAAGTCCGGGGGGACACGACAGGCACAGATACGCAGTATTTT.